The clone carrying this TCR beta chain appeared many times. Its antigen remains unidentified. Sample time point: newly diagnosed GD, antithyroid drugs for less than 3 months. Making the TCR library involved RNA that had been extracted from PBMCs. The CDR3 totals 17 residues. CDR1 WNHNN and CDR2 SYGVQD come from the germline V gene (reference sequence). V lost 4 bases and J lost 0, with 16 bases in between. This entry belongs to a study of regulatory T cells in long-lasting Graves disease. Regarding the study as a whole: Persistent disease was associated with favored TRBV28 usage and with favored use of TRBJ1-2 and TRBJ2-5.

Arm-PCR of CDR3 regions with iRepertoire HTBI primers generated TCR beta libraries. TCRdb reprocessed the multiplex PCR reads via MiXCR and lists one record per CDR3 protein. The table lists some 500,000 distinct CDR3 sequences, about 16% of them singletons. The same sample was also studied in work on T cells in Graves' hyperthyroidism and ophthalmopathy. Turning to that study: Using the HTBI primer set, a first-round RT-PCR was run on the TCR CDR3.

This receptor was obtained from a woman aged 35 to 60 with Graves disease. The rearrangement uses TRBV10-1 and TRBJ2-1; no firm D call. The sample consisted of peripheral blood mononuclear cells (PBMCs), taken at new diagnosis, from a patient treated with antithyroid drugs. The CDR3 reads CASSALPAPSSYNEQFF. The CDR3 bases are TGCGCCAGCAGTGCCCTCCCGGCGCCATCCTCCTACAATGAGCAGTTCTTC.